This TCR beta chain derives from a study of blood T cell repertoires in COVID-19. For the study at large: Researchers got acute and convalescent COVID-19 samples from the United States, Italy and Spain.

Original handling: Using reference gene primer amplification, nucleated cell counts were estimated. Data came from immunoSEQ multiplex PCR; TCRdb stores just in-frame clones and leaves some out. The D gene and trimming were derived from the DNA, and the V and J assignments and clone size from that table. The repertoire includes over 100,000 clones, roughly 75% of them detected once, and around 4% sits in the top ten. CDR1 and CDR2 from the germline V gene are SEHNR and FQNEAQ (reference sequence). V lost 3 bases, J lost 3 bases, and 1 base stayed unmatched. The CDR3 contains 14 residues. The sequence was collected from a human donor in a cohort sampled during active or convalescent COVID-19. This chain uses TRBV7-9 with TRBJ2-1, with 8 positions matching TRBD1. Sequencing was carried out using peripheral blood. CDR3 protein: CASSLGQVYNEQFF. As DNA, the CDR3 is TGTGCCAGCAGCTTGGGACAGGTCTACAATGAGCAGTTCTTC.